One sample yielded the 31 T cell receptor beta chains listed below, sequenced in a study of molecular identifiers for immune sequencing clone quantification. TCRdb re-derived calls from the PCR reads in MiXCR, one entry per CDR3 protein. The sample consists of 20,000 to 30,000 distinct CDR3 sequences, approximately 17% of them appearing once. What was sequenced was naive CD8+ T cells from blood, with Jurkat cell RNA spiked in. Subset defined: FACS-sorted CD8+CD4-CCR7+CD45RA+ naive T cells. The receptors were gathered from a human donor in good health. Some libraries in this study had Jurkat cell RNA spiked in.

Note on this clonotype: Being one base from a much bigger clone, this may be a read error. This chain links TRBV12-3 or TRBV12-4 with TRBJ2-3, with D perhaps matching TRBD1 (6 bases). The length of the CDR3 is 15 residues. For the CDR3, the DNA is TGTGCCAGCAGTTTGAGGGCAGGGGTGGTAGATACGCGGTATTTT. Its protein is CASSLRAGVVDTRYF.

This clonotype showed up many times. The germline gene is not matched at one end of the junction; a read error may be the cause. The chain combines TRBV12-3 or TRBV12-4 with TRBJ2-7; 8 positions match TRBD2. The CDR3 contains 14 residues. The CDR3 here is CASSVAGRPYEQYF. CDR3 nucleotides: TGTGCCAGCAGTGTAGCGGGAAGACCCTACGAGCAGTACTTC.

The sample holds many counts of this clonotype. The chain couples TRBV6-5 to TRBJ2-7; D not certain. Germline V gene data show CDR1 as MNHEY and CDR2 as SVGAGI. The CDR3 runs 13 residues. The V gene lost 1 base and the J gene lost 7 bases, with 11 bases spanning the gap. Here the CDR3 reads CASSYWQNEEQYF. The CDR3 DNA is TGTGCCAGCAGTTACTGGCAGAATGAAGAGCAGTACTTC.

With regard to this clonotype: A much larger clone is a single base away; this may be a read error. This CDR3 fails to terminate in the conserved phenylalanine or tryptophan, so it likely reflects a read error. The V gene is TRBV11-2, the J gene TRBJ2-5; the match to TRBD2 covers 9 bases. The germline CDR1 and CDR2 sequences are SGHAT and FQNNGV. This CDR3 contains 16 residues. V shed 1 base, J shed 0 bases, and the junction held 3 bases outside the gene matches. The CDR3 nucleotides read TGTGCCAGCAGCTTAGGAGCGGGGGGTAACCAAGAGACCCAGTACCTC. This sequence encodes CASSLGAGGNQETQYL.

As regards this clonotype: This may be a read error, as it is one base from a much larger clone. V is TRBV2 and J is TRBJ1-1; D might be TRBD1 (5 bases). CDR3 length: 11 residues. Per the germline V gene, CDR1 is SNHLY and CDR2 is FYNNEI. The CDR3 nucleotides read TGTGCCAGCAATGAGGCCCCTGGACACCGATTT. Protein product: CASNEAPGHRF.

This clonotype was seen repeatedly, ten times or more. The genes are TRBV4-3 and TRBJ2-7; a weak D match, TRBD2 (6 bases). The CDR3 is made up of 14 amino acids. CDR1 is LGHNA, CDR2 YSLEER, per germline. Between the trimmed V and J ends, which lost 4 bases and 3 bases, there was a span of 13 bases. The chain's CDR3 is CASSPQLAGYEQYF. In DNA, the CDR3 is TGCGCCAGCAGCCCCCAACTAGCAGGCTACGAGCAGTACTTC.

This clonotype was picked up many times. The chain recombines TRBV19 with TRBJ1-5, with D possibly matching TRBD1 (6 bases). Germline V gene sequence: CDR1 LNHDA, CDR2 SQIVND (reference sequence). V lost 6 bases, J lost 5 bases, and 23 bases lay in between. The CDR3 covers 17 residues. This CDR3 is CASSTAQRDTKYQPQHF. The CDR3 nucleotides read TGTGCCAGTAGCACCGCTCAACGGGACACAAAATATCAGCCCCAGCATTTT.

As for this clonotype: Possible read error: a much larger clone is one base away. The chain has TRBV5-3 and TRBJ2-7; D remains unclear. TRBV5-3 is an ORF, and what it does is uncertain. The CDR3 totals 14 residues. Trimming removed 8 bases at V and 1 base at J, with 16 bases between. The CDR3 spells CASSVFPWSYEQYF. As DNA, the CDR3 is TGTGCCAGCAGCGTGTTCCCATGGTCCTACGAGCAGTACTTC.

This clonotype appeared many times. This chain joins TRBV27 and TRBJ2-7, with no clear D. V shed 5 bases and J shed 6 bases, with 14 bases lying between them. CDR1 and CDR2 (germline): MNHEY, SMNVEV (reference sequence). The CDR3 loop spans 13 amino acids. CDR3 sequence: CASSPQWPIEQYF. CDR3 DNA sequence: TGTGCCAGCAGTCCCCAGTGGCCTATCGAGCAGTACTTC.

A note on this clonotype: Just one base apart from a much larger clone, this may be a read error. The genes are TRBV4-2 and TRBJ2-7, with 8 bases identical to TRBD2. Germline CDR1 LGHNA, CDR2 YNFKEQ. The CDR3 is made up of 16 amino acids. CDR3 amino acids: CASSQVGREDAYERYF. DNA of the CDR3: TGTGCCAGCAGCCAAGTGGGGCGGGAGGACGCCTACGAGCGGTACTTC.

In the case of this clonotype: One base away lies a much larger clone, so this may be a sequencing read error. The V call is TRBV6-5, the J call TRBJ1-1, with D perhaps matching TRBD1 (6 bases). The germline V gene encodes CDR1 MNHEY and CDR2 SVGAGI. This CDR3 has 14 residues. Written as DNA, the CDR3 is TGTGCCAGCAGCTCGGGACACTCGAACCCTGAAGCTTTCTTT. It yields the protein CASSSGHSNPEAFF.

About this clonotype itself: This may be a read error: a much more frequent sequence differs by one nucleotide. This chain connects TRBV12-3 or TRBV12-4 to TRBJ2-7; perhaps D is TRBD1 or TRBD2 (5 bases each). This CDR3 has 12 residues. The CDR3 DNA is TGTGCCAGCAGTCCCCCCATGGGGGAGCAGTGCTTC. It yields the protein CASSPPMGEQCF.

This clonotype was detected ten times or more. The gene calls are TRBV7-9 and TRBJ1-1; D gene uncertain. The CDR3 spans 13 residues. Germline CDR1 reads SEHNR; CDR2 reads FQNEAQ (reference sequence). Deletions cut 5 bases from V and 4 bases from J, with 11 bases between. For the CDR3, the DNA is TGTGCCAGCAGCCAGGCCCGGGGCACTGAAGCTTTCTTT. Translation gives CASSQARGTEAFF.

This clonotype has only one observation. The chain couples TRBV29-1 to TRBJ2-2, with 7 bases that match TRBD2. The ends lost 2 bases at V and 1 base at J; junction bases unmatched: 4. Per the germline V gene, CDR1 is SQVTM and CDR2 is ANQGSEA. The length of the CDR3 is 15 residues. The chain's CDR3 is CSVELADKNTGELFF. CDR3 sequence (DNA): TGCAGCGTTGAACTAGCGGATAAGAACACCGGGGAGCTGTTTTTT.

This clonotype was seen repeatedly, ten times or more. The V gene is TRBV20-1, the J gene TRBJ2-2; no clear D gene. The CDR3 extends over 14 amino acids. Trimming pared 6 bases from V and 5 bases from J, leaving 16 bases between. The germline gives CDR1 DFQATT, CDR2 SNEGSKA (reference sequence). CDR3 sequence: CSATDARRTGELFF. DNA for the CDR3: TGCAGTGCCACGGACGCCCGAAGGACCGGGGAGCTGTTTTTT.

This clonotype was counted many times. The V call is TRBV2, the J call TRBJ1-4; possibly TRBD1 for D (5 bases). From germline, CDR1 is SNHLY and CDR2 FYNNEI. This CDR3 has 14 amino acids. With 1 base removed from V and 8 bases from J, the gap between germline ends came to 11 bases. CDR3 nucleotide sequence: TGTGCCAGCAGTGAAGAACAGGCGGGGGAAAAACTGTTTTTT. Its translation: CASSEEQAGEKLFF.

The chain combines TRBV28 with TRBJ1-1; no reliable D call. The CDR3 extends over 12 amino acids. The germline CDR1 and CDR2 sequences are MDHEN and SYDVKM. Trimming left V 3 bases short and J 1 base short, with 3 bases between. The CDR3 loop reads CASSFRNTEAFF. The CDR3 DNA reads TGTGCCAGCAGTTTCCGGAACACTGAAGCTTTCTTT.

This clonotype was seen ten or more times. V usage is TRBV6-5 and J usage is TRBJ2-7; TRBD2 is a possible D gene (5 bases). Between the trimmed V and J ends, which lost 2 bases and 5 bases, there was a span of 10 bases. CDR1 and CDR2 (germline): MNHEY, SVGAGI. This CDR3 region has 13 residues. CDR3 region: CASSYLGGNEQYF. Written as DNA, the CDR3 is TGTGCCAGCAGTTACCTTGGAGGCAACGAGCAGTACTTC.

This clonotype came up many times. V gene TRBV18 combines with J gene TRBJ2-7; TRBD1 aligns across 7 bases. The germline V gene encodes CDR1 KGHSH and CDR2 LQKENI. J was trimmed by 3 bases and V by 0 bases; bases with no gene match: 5. The CDR3 covers 15 residues. CDR3: CASSPPRTGRYEQYF. CDR3 DNA sequence: TGTGCCAGCTCACCACCGAGGACAGGCCGCTACGAGCAGTACTTC.

In this sample, this clonotype is medium-sized. The genes are TRBV7-9 and TRBJ2-3; D is perhaps TRBD1 (5 bases). The germline gives CDR1 SEHNR, CDR2 FQNEAQ (reference sequence). Trimming removed 2 bases at V and 3 bases at J, with 12 bases between. CDR3 length: 15 amino acids. DNA of the CDR3: TGTGCCAGCAGCTTACACGGTGGGGCGACAGATACGCAGTATTTT. Translated: CASSLHGGATDTQYF.

As for this clonotype: Given a much more abundant clone one base away, this may be a read error. The chain employs TRBV20-1 and TRBJ2-7, with 8 bases matching TRBD2. The CDR3 is 15 amino acids. Germline CDR1 is DFQATT and CDR2 is SNEGSKA (reference sequence). Germline trimming cut 0 bases from V and 5 bases from J; bases unmatched to any gene: 9. The CDR3 DNA reads as TGCAGTGCTAGAGATACTCGGGAGGGCTTGGACGAGCAGTACTTC. It yields the protein CSARDTREGLDEQYF.

In its sample, this clonotype was seen many times. The chain employs TRBV20-1 and TRBJ2-5; possibly TRBD2 for D (5 bases). Deletions cut 0 bases from V and 4 bases from J, with 15 bases between. Per the germline V gene, CDR1 is DFQATT and CDR2 is SNEGSKA (reference sequence). The CDR3 sequence is 15 residues long. The CDR3 is CSARDQTGLGETQYF. The DNA of the CDR3 is TGCAGTGCTAGAGATCAGACGGGGTTAGGAGAGACCCAGTACTTC.

As concerns this clonotype: The germline gene is not matched at one end of the junction; a read error may be the cause. Here the CDR3 DNA reads TGTGCCAGCGGCTTGGGGACTGAAGCTTTCTTT. This gives the protein CASGLGTEAFF. V gene TRBV5-4 combines with J gene TRBJ1-1; the D is unclear. CDR3 length equals 11 residues. Germline V lookup: CDR1 SGHNT, CDR2 YYREEE (reference sequence).

This clonotype has ten or more counts. The chain uses TRBV7-9 and TRBJ2-3, with TRBD2 matching over 8 bases. Germline V gene data show CDR1 as SEHNR and CDR2 as FQNEAQ (reference sequence). J was trimmed by 1 base and V by 4 bases; bases with no gene match: 10. The CDR3 loop spans 17 amino acids. CDR3 sequence: CASSSLGAGGGTDTQYF. As DNA, the CDR3 is TGTGCCAGCAGCTCCCTTGGCGCGGGGGGTGGCACAGATACGCAGTATTTT. The complete variable domain, with remaining parts taken from reference TRBV7-9 and TRBJ2-3, reads DTGVSQNPRHKITKRGQNVTFRCDPISEHNRLYWYRQTLGQGPEFLTYFQNEAQLEKSRLLSDRFSAERPKGSFSTLEIQRTEQGDSAMYLCASSSLGAGGGTDTQYFGPGTRLTVL.

This clonotype was counted many times. The chain joins TRBV5-1 to TRBJ2-4; 7 nucleotides align to TRBD1. Per the germline V gene, CDR1 is SGHRS and CDR2 is YFSETQ. V trimming: 0 bases; J trimming: 11 bases; junction bases outside the gene matches: 11. This CDR3 contains 15 residues. The CDR3 coding sequence is TGCGCCAGCAGCTTGGACAGGGGCTACCTTAGAGTTCAGTACTTC. This translates into CASSLDRGYLRVQYF.

This chain connects TRBV14 to TRBJ2-5; TRBD2 aligns across 13 bases. Germline lookup yields CDR1 SGHDN and CDR2 FVKESK. Losses at the gene ends were 3 bases for V and 0 bases for J; bases not matched to a gene: 7. This CDR3 is built from 18 residues. CDR3 amino acids: CASSQGLAGNRYQETQYF. DNA of the CDR3: TGTGCCAGCAGCCAGGGACTAGCGGGGAACAGATACCAAGAGACCCAGTACTTC.

There are many counts of this clonotype. This chain uses TRBV11-2 with TRBJ2-3; tentative D call: TRBD1 (7 bases). CDR1 SGHAT and CDR2 FQNNGV come from the germline V gene. Trimming took off 4 bases at V and 4 bases at J, with 12 bases between the two ends. The CDR3 is 14 residues long. CDR3 residues: CASSSRRGPDTQYF. CDR3 bases: TGTGCCAGCAGCTCAAGGAGGGGGCCAGATACGCAGTATTTT.

Ten or more counts support this clonotype. V gene TRBV3-1 combines with J gene TRBJ2-3; the D is unclear. V lost 1 base and J 0 bases, leaving 8 bases between the germline ends. CDR1 and CDR2 from the germline V gene are LGHDT and YNNKEL (reference sequence). This CDR3 has 15 amino acids. CDR3 bases: TGTGCCAGCAGCCAAGGGGCTAGTAGCACAGATACGCAGTATTTT. Its protein is CASSQGASSTDTQYF.

In this sample, this clonotype turned up many times. The V and J genes are TRBV11-2 and TRBJ2-3; a possible D gene is TRBD2 (6 bases). This CDR3 region has 12 residues. CDR1 is SGHAT and CDR2 is FQNNGV in the germline V gene. V lost 8 bases and J lost 4, with 10 bases in between. CDR3 in amino acids: CASGGSSDTQYF. The DNA of the CDR3 is TGTGCCAGCGGGGGGAGTTCAGATACGCAGTATTTT.

At least ten counts were recorded for this clonotype. The rearrangement links TRBV5-6 to TRBJ1-1, with 7 positions matching TRBD1. V lost 0 bases and J lost 4; bases outside the gene matches: 9. CDR3 size: 16 residues. Per the germline V gene, CDR1 is SGHDT and CDR2 is YYEEEE. The CDR3: CASSLALKGALTEAFF. The CDR3 DNA reads as TGTGCCAGCAGCTTGGCCCTAAAGGGGGCTCTCACTGAAGCTTTCTTT.

This clonotype was observed at least ten times. In DNA form, the CDR3 reads TGTGCCTGGACCACTAGGGAGACCCAGTACTTC. Translation: CAWTTRETQYF. The chain is built from TRBV30 and TRBJ2-5, with D perhaps matching TRBD2 (5 bases). This CDR3 contains 11 residues. Trimming took 4 bases from V and 5 from J, leaving 8 bases between them. Germline CDR1 is GTSNPN and CDR2 is SVGIG (reference sequence).